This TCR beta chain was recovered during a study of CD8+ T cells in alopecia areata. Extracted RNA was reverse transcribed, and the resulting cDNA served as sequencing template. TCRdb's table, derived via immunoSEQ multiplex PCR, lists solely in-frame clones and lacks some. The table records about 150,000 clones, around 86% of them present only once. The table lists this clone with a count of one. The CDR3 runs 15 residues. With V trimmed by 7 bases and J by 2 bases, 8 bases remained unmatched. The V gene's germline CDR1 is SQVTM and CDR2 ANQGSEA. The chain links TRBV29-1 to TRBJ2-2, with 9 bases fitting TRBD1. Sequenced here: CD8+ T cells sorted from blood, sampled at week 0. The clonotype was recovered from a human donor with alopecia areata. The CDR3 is CSASLQGANTGELFF. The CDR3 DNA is TGCAGCGCCTCTTTACAGGGGGCTAACACCGGGGAGCTGTTTTTT.